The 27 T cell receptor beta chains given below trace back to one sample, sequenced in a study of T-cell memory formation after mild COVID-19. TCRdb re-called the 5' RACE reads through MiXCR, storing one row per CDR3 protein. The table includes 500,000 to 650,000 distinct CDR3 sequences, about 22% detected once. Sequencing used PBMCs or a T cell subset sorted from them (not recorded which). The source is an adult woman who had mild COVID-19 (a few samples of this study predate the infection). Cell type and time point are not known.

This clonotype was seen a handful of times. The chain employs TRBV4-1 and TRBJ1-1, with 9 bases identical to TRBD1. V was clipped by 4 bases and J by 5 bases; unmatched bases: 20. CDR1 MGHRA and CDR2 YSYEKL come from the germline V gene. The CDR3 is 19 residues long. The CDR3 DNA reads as TGCGCCAGCAGCCGCCACCCATGGACCGGGACAGGGCAGGGAACTGAAGCTTTCTTT. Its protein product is CASSRHPWTGTGQGTEAFF.

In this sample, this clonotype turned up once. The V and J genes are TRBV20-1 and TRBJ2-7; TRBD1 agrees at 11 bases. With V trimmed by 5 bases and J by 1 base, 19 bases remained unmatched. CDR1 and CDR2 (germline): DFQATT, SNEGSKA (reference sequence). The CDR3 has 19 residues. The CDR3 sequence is CSAELAWDRGMGSSYEQYF. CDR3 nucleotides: TGCAGTGCTGAACTCGCCTGGGACAGGGGGATGGGATCGTCCTACGAGCAGTACTTC.

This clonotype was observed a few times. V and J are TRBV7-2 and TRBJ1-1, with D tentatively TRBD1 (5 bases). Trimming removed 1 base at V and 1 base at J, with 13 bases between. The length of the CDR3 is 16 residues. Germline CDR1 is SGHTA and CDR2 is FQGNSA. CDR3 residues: CASSLVAGGGNTEAFF. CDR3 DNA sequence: TGTGCCAGCAGCTTAGTCGCTGGGGGAGGGAACACTGAAGCTTTCTTT.

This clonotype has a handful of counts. CDR3 nucleotide sequence: TGTGCCAGTAGGTCAAGGGGAGAATACGAGCAGTACTTC. The encoded protein is CASRSRGEYEQYF. The chain recombines TRBV19 with TRBJ2-7; D might be TRBD1 or TRBD2, each matching 5 bases. This CDR3 contains 13 residues. Germline V CDR1 and CDR2: LNHDA, SQIVND (reference sequence). Deletions cut 6 bases from V and 4 bases from J, with 13 bases between.

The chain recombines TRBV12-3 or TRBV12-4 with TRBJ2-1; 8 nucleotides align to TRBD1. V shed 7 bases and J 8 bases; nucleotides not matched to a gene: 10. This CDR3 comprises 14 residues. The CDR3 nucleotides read TGTGCCAGCATCTTGACAGGGGTGCCCCATGAGCAGTTCTTC. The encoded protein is CASILTGVPHEQFF.

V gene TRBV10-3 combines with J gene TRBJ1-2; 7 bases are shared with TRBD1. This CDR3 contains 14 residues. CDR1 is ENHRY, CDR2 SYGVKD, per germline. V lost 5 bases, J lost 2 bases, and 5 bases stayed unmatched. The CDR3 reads CAISSDRANYGYTF. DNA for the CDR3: TGTGCCATCAGTTCAGACAGGGCCAACTATGGCTACACCTTC.

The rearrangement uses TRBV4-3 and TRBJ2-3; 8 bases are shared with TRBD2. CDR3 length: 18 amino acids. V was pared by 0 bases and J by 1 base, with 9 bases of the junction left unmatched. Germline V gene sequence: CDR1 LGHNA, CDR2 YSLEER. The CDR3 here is CASSQDPGGREGTDTQYF. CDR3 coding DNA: TGCGCCAGCAGCCAAGACCCCGGGGGGCGGGAGGGCACAGATACGCAGTATTTT.

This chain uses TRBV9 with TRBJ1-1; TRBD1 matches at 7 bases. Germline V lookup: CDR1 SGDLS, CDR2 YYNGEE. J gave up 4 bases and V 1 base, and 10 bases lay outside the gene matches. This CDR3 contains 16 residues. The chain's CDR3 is CASSVLDRAEATEAFF. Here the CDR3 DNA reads TGTGCCAGCAGCGTACTCGACAGGGCTGAGGCCACTGAAGCTTTCTTT.

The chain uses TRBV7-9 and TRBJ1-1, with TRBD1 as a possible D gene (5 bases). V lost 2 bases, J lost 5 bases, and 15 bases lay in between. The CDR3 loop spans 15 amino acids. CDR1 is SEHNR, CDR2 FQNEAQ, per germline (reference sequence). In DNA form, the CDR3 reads TGTGCCAGCAGCTTATCTGCGGGTCAGGGAACTGAAGCTTTCTTT. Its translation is CASSLSAGQGTEAFF.

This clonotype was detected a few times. The CDR3 sequence is CASSSSGGPQFF. CDR3 DNA sequence: TGTGCCAGCAGCTCTAGCGGGGGCCCGCAGTTCTTC. This sequence joins TRBV3-1 and TRBJ2-1; 10 positions agree with TRBD2. Trimming removed 5 bases from V and 12 bases from J; junction bases left unmatched: 4. Germline V gene lookup returns CDR1 LGHDT and CDR2 YNNKEL (reference sequence). CDR3 length equals 12 residues.

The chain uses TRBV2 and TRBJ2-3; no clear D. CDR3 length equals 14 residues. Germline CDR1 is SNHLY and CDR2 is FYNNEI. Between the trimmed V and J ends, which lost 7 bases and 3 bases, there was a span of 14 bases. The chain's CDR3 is CASKQRIVTDTQYF. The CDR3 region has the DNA TGTGCCAGCAAACAGAGGATAGTAACAGATACGCAGTATTTT.

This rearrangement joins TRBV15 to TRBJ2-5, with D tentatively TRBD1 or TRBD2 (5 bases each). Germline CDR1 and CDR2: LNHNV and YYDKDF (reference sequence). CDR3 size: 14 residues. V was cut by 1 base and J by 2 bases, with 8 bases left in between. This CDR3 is CATSRVREQETQYF. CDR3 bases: TGTGCCACCAGCAGAGTCAGGGAGCAAGAGACCCAGTACTTC.

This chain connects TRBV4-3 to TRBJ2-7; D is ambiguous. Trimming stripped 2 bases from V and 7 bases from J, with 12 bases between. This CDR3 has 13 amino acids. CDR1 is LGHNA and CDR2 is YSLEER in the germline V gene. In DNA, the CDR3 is TGCGCCAGCAGCCAAATACTCCTTACGGAGCAGTACTTC. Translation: CASSQILLTEQYF.

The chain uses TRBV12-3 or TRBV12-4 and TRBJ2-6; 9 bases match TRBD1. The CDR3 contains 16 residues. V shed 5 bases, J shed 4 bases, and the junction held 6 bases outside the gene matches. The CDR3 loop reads CASSAQGAVGANVLTF. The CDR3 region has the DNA TGTGCCAGCAGTGCACAGGGGGCCGTCGGGGCCAACGTCCTGACTTTC.

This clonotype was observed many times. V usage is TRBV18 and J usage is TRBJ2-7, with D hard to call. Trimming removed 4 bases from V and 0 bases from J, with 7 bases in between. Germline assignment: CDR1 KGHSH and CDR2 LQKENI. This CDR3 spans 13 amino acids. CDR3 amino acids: CASSLYSSYEQYF. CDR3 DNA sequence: TGTGCCAGCTCACTATATAGCTCCTACGAGCAGTACTTC.

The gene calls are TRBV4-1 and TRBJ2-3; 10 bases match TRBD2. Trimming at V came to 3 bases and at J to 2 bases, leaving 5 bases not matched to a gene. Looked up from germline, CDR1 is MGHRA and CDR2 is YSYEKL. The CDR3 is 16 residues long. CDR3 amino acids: CASSHERGGYTDTQYF. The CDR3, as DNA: TGCGCCAGCAGCCACGAGCGGGGGGGATACACAGATACGCAGTATTTT.

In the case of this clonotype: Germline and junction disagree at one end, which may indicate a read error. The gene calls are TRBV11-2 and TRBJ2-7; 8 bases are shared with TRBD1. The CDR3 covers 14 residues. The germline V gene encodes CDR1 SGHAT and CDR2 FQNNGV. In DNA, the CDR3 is TGTGCCAGCAGCTTAGGGACAGGGTACCACGATCAGTACTTC. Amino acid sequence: CASSLGTGYHDQYF.

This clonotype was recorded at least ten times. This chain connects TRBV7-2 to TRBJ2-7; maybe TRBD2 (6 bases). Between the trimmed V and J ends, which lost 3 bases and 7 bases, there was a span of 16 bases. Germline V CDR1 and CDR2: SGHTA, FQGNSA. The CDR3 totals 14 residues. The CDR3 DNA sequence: TGTGCCAGCAGCTTTCTCGGGAGAGTAGGAGAGCAGTACTTC. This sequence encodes CASSFLGRVGEQYF.

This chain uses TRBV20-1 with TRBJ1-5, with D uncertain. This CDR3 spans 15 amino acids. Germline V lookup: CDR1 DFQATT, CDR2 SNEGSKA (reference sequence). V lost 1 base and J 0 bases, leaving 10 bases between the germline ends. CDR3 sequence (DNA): TGCAGTGCTAGAGCCGGTAGTGATAGCAATCAGCCCCAGCATTTT. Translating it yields CSARAGSDSNQPQHF.

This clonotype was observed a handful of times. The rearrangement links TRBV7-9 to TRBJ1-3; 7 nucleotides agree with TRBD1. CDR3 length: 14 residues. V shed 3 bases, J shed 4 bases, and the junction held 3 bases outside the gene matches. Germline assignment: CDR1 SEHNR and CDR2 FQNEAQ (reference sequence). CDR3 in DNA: TGTGCCAGCAGCTTCCCGGGACAGGGAAACACCATATATTTT. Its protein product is CASSFPGQGNTIYF.

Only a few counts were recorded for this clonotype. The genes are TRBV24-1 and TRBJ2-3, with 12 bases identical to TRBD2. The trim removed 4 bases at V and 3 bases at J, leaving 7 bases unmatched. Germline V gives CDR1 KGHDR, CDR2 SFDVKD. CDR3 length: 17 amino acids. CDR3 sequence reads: CATSDPRTSGITDTQYF. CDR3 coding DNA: TGTGCCACCAGTGACCCCCGGACTAGCGGGATAACAGATACGCAGTATTTT.

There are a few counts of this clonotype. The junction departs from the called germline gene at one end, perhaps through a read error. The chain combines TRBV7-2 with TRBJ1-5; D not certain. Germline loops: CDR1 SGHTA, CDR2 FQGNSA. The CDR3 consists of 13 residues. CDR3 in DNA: TGTGCCAGCAGCCGGCGTAGCGATCAGCCCCAGCATTTT. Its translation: CASSRRSDQPQHF.

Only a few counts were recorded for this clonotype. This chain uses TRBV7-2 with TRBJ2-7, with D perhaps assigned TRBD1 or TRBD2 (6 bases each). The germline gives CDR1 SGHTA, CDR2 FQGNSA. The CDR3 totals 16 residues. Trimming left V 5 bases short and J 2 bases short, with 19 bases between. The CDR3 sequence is CASSPDSGAKTYEQYF. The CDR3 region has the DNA TGTGCCAGCAGCCCCGATTCGGGGGCGAAAACCTACGAGCAGTACTTC. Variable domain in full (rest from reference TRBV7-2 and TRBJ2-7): GAGVSQSPSNKVTEKGKDVELRCDPISGHTALYWYRQSLGQGLEFLIYFQGNSAPDKSGLPSDRFSAERTGGSVSTLTIQRTQQEDSAVYLCASSPDSGAKTYEQYFGPGTRLTVT.

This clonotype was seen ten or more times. CDR3 in amino acids: CASSPTDRGPYEQYF. In DNA form, the CDR3 reads TGTGCCAGCAGCCCTACTGACAGGGGTCCTTACGAGCAGTACTTC. The chain uses TRBV7-9 and TRBJ2-7; 8 nucleotides align to TRBD1. This CDR3 contains 15 residues. Per germline, CDR1 SEHNR and CDR2 FQNEAQ (reference sequence). The V and J ends lost 5 bases and 4 bases, in that order; junction bases with no gene match: 10.

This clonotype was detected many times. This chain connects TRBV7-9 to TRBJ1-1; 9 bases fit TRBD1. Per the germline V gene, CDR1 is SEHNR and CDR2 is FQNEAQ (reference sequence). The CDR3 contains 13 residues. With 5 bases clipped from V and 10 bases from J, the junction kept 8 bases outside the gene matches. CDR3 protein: CASSPGQGNGAFF. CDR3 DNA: TGTGCCAGCAGCCCGGGACAGGGTAATGGAGCTTTCTTT.

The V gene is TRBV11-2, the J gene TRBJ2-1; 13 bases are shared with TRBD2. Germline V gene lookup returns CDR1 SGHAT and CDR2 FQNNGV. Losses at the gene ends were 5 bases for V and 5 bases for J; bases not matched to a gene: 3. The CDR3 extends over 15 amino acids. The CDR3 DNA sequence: TGTGCCAGCAGCGCGACTAGCGGGGGGAACAATGAGCAGTTCTTC. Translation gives CASSATSGGNNEQFF.

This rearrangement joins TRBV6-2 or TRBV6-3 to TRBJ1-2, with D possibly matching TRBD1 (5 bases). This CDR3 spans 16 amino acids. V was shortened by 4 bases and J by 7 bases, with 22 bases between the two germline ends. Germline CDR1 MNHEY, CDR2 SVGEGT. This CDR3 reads CASSSGPSNRPPGYTF. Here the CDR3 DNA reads TGTGCCAGCAGTTCGGGACCGTCGAACCGTCCTCCTGGCTACACCTTC.